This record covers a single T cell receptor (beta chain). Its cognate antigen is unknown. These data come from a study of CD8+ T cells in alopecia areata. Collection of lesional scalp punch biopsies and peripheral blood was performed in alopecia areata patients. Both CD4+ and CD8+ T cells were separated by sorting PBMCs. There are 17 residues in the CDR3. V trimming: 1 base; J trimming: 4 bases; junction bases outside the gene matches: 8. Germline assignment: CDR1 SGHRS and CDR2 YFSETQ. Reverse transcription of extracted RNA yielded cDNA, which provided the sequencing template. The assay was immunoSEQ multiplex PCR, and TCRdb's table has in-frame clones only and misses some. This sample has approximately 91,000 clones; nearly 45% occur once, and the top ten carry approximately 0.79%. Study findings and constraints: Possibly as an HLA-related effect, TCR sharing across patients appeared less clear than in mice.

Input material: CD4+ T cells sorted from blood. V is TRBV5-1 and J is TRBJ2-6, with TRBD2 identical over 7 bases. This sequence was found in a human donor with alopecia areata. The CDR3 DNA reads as TGCGCCAGCAGCTTGCCTACGGGAGGTCCCGGGGCCAACGTCCTGACTTTC. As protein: CASSLPTGGPGANVLTF.